The 27 T cell receptor beta chains given below trace back to one sample, sequenced in a study of cytomegalovirus exposure and HLA in healthy donors. The primer mix had 60 Vbeta and 13 Jbeta primers. Using immunoSEQ multiplex PCR, the repertoire was profiled, and TCRdb retains in-frame clones only, with some absent. This table has more than 110,000 clones, 80% appearing once. The sequencing sample was made of PBMCs. Receptor source: a man between 45 and 60 years old in good health and CMV-seronegative.

The CDR3 nucleotides are TGTGCCAGCAGCACCAATACAGAGAGGGCGGGAGTTGAGCAGTTCTTC. Amino acid sequence: CASSTNTERAGVEQFF. This sequence joins TRBV9 and TRBJ2-1; 7 bases match TRBD2. In germline, CDR1 is SGDLS, CDR2 YYNGEE. V gave up 4 bases and J gave up 9 bases; unmatched junction bases: 16. The CDR3 sequence is 16 residues long.

By sample share, this clone is medium-sized. V usage is TRBV28 and J usage is TRBJ2-1, with D perhaps TRBD1 (5 bases). The CDR3 runs 15 residues. Germline CDR1 and CDR2: MDHEN and SYDVKM. Deletions cut 4 bases from V and 7 bases from J, with 17 bases between. The CDR3 here is CASSSGHVLRNEQFF. In nucleotides, the CDR3 is TGTGCCAGCAGTTCAGGACACGTTCTTAGGAATGAGCAGTTCTTC.

This clone was counted a few times. The rearrangement joins TRBV10-1 to TRBJ2-7; 10 nucleotides agree with TRBD2. Germline CDR1 and CDR2: WNHNN and SYGVQD (reference sequence). V was pared by 1 base and J by 2 bases, with 2 bases of the junction left unmatched. The CDR3 has 15 amino acids. CDR3 nucleotide sequence: TGCGCCAGCAGTGAGTGGACTAGCGGTACCTACGAGCAGTACTTC. Translation gives CASSEWTSGTYEQYF.

V usage is TRBV7-9 and J usage is TRBJ1-2; a weak D match, TRBD1 (6 bases). Deletions cut 8 bases from V and 3 bases from J, with 10 bases between. This CDR3 is 12 amino acids long. Per the germline V gene, CDR1 is SEHNR and CDR2 is FQNEAQ (reference sequence). The chain's CDR3 is CASAAGDYGYTF. In nucleotides, the CDR3 is TGTGCCAGCGCCGCAGGGGACTATGGCTACACCTTC.

This clone was counted a single time. The V and J genes are TRBV6-1 and TRBJ2-5; 12 bases line up with TRBD2. This CDR3 contains 17 residues. Losses at the gene ends were 1 base for V and 2 bases for J; bases not matched to a gene: 5. Germline V gene data show CDR1 as MNHNS and CDR2 as SASEGT. The CDR3 is CASSEGLAGEVQETQYF. CDR3 coding DNA: TGTGCCAGCAGTGAAGGACTAGCGGGAGAAGTACAAGAGACCCAGTACTTC.

The chain has TRBV18 and TRBJ1-1; 7 positions match TRBD1. V lost 4 bases, J lost 5 bases, and 10 bases stayed unmatched. This CDR3 region has 15 residues. The germline V gene encodes CDR1 KGHSH and CDR2 LQKENI. The CDR3 protein is CASSQTGQTGTEAFF. The CDR3 DNA is TGTGCCAGCTCACAAACGGGACAGACGGGGACTGAAGCTTTCTTT.

The chain employs TRBV27 and TRBJ1-5, with D unresolved. Germline V CDR1 and CDR2: MNHEY, SMNVEV (reference sequence). Trimming removed 4 bases from V and 1 base from J, with 8 bases in between. The length of the CDR3 is 14 residues. CDR3 in DNA: TGTGCCAGCAGTTATCGGTTGAGCAATCAGCCCCAGCATTTT. It encodes CASSYRLSNQPQHF.

V and J are TRBV7-9 and TRBJ2-1, with D unclear. This CDR3 spans 13 amino acids. Germline CDR1 is SEHNR and CDR2 is FQNEAQ (reference sequence). The V end was cut by 3 bases, the J end by 5 bases, with 8 bases between. The CDR3 loop is CASSLFQNNEQFF. CDR3 DNA: TGTGCCAGCAGCTTGTTCCAGAACAATGAGCAGTTCTTC.

This clone was found a few times. The rearrangement links TRBV7-9 to TRBJ1-2; D uncertain. The CDR3 has 13 amino acids. In germline, CDR1 is SEHNR, CDR2 FQNEAQ (reference sequence). The V end lost 1 base, the J end lost 2 bases, and 5 bases lay between the germline ends. The CDR3 DNA reads TGTGCCAGCAGCTTAGTGGAGAACTATGGCTACACCTTC. It is translated as CASSLVENYGYTF.

J is TRBJ2-1 and V is TRBV29-1, with 9 bases lining up with TRBD1. The CDR3 has 12 amino acids. J lost 12 bases, V lost 4 bases, and 7 bases had no gene match. From germline, CDR1 is SQVTM and CDR2 ANQGSEA. The CDR3 spells CSVGGQGRLQFF. The CDR3 nucleotides are TGCAGCGTTGGGGGACAGGGTCGGTTGCAGTTCTTC.

This clone was recorded only once. The chain couples TRBV9 to TRBJ2-7; 13 bases fit TRBD2. The CDR3 contains 17 residues. Germline trimming cut 0 bases from V and 6 bases from J; bases unmatched to any gene: 9. In germline, CDR1 is SGDLS, CDR2 YYNGEE. This CDR3 is CASSVAGLAGALLEQYF. The CDR3 nucleotides are TGTGCCAGCAGCGTAGCCGGACTAGCGGGAGCCCTTCTCGAGCAGTACTTC. Full variable domain (outside the CDR3, taken from reference TRBV9 and TRBJ2-7): DSGVTQTPKHLITATGQRVTLRCSPRSGDLSVYWYQQSLDQGLQFLIQYYNGEERAKGNILERFSAQQFPDLHSELNLSSLELGDSALYFCASSVAGLAGALLEQYFGPGTRLTVT.

The chain combines TRBV28 with TRBJ1-6, with a possible D match to TRBD1 (6 bases). The CDR3 totals 14 residues. The germline V and J ends were trimmed by 2 bases and 8 bases, with 10 bases remaining between them. The V gene's germline CDR1 is MDHEN and CDR2 SYDVKM. The chain's CDR3 is CASSLITGYSPLHF. The CDR3 nucleotides read TGTGCCAGCAGTTTAATTACAGGGTATTCACCCCTCCACTTT.

This chain joins TRBV4-1 and TRBJ2-7; D is possibly TRBD1 (6 bases). Germline lookup yields CDR1 MGHRA and CDR2 YSYEKL. This CDR3 spans 15 amino acids. The germline V and J ends were trimmed by 4 bases and 2 bases, with 15 bases remaining between them. CDR3 sequence reads: CASSPYWDKTYEQYF. The CDR3 DNA is TGCGCCAGCAGCCCCTATTGGGACAAGACCTACGAGCAGTACTTC.

The chain joins TRBV7-6 to TRBJ1-1; tentative D call: TRBD1 (5 bases). The CDR3 length is 13 residues. Germline CDR1 SGHVS, CDR2 FNYEAQ. Trimming left V 5 bases short and J 3 bases short, with 10 bases between. The CDR3 protein is CASSLRADTEAFF. In DNA form, the CDR3 reads TGTGCCAGCAGCCTCAGGGCGGACACTGAAGCTTTCTTT.

The rearrangement uses TRBV5-1 and TRBJ1-4; 7 nucleotides agree with TRBD1. This CDR3 is built from 14 residues. Trimming took 3 bases from V and 3 from J; bases not matched to a gene: 2. CDR1 and CDR2 (germline): SGHRS, YFSETQ. The CDR3 bases are TGCGCCAGCAGCTCGGGACAGCCTAATGAAAAACTGTTTTTT. Its translation is CASSSGQPNEKLFF.

V usage is TRBV14 and J usage is TRBJ1-1; possibly TRBD1 for D (5 bases). This CDR3 comprises 15 residues. Germline CDR1 reads SGHDN; CDR2 reads FVKESK. Trimming pared 2 bases from V and 0 bases from J, leaving 10 bases between. CDR3 bases: TGTGCCAGCAGCCAATGGGGCCCAATGAACACTGAAGCTTTCTTT. Encoded protein: CASSQWGPMNTEAFF. Looking up the rest from reference TRBV14 and TRBJ1-1 gives the full variable domain: EAGVTQFPSHSVIEKGQTVTLRCDPISGHDNLYWYRRVMGKEIKFLLHFVKESKQDESGMPNNRFLAERTGGTYSTLKVQPAELEDSGVYFCASSQWGPMNTEAFFGQGTRLTVV.

J is TRBJ1-4 and V is TRBV28; TRBD1 is a possible D gene (6 bases). CDR3 size: 13 residues. Germline CDR1 reads MDHEN; CDR2 reads SYDVKM. V was trimmed by 11 bases and J by 3 bases, leaving 13 bases between them. The CDR3 DNA follows: TGTGCCCGCCGGGCAGGGGCTAATGAAAAACTGTTTTTT. Translation gives CARRAGANEKLFF.

Only a few counts were recorded for this clone. The chain has TRBV9 and TRBJ2-5, with TRBD2 as a possible D gene (6 bases). Trimming took off 3 bases at V and 6 bases at J, with 12 bases between the two ends. Germline-derived CDR1 and CDR2 are SGDLS and YYNGEE. The length of the CDR3 is 13 residues. This CDR3 is CASSAGLGKTQYF. In DNA, the CDR3 is TGTGCCAGCAGCGCGGGACTTGGAAAGACCCAGTACTTC.

This sequence joins TRBV6-5 and TRBJ1-1; 8 bases fit TRBD1. The CDR3 is 14 residues long. Germline V gene data show CDR1 as MNHEY and CDR2 as SVGAGI. V was pared by 5 bases and J by 5 bases, with 7 bases of the junction left unmatched. The CDR3 here is CASSPQGADTEAFF. CDR3 nucleotides: TGTGCCAGCAGTCCCCAGGGGGCAGATACTGAAGCTTTCTTT.

This chain joins TRBV5-1 and TRBJ2-3; D may be TRBD2 (6 bases). V lost 4 bases and J lost 0, with 12 bases in between. Germline lookup yields CDR1 SGHRS and CDR2 YFSETQ. The CDR3 length is 15 residues. DNA of the CDR3: TGCGCCAGCAGCACGACGGGGACTAGCACAGATACGCAGTATTTT. It translates to CASSTTGTSTDTQYF.

The V and J genes are TRBV30 and TRBJ2-3; the match to TRBD1 covers 8 bases. V lost 4 bases and J lost 2; bases outside the gene matches: 5. The CDR3 runs 14 residues. Looked up from germline, CDR1 is GTSNPN and CDR2 is SVGIG (reference sequence). CDR3 protein: CAWNSGGPTDTQYF. CDR3 DNA sequence: TGTGCCTGGAACTCAGGGGGCCCCACAGATACGCAGTATTTT. The variable domain in full, completed from reference TRBV30 and TRBJ2-3, reads SQTIHQWPATLVQPVGSPLSLECTVEGTSNPNLYWYRQAAGRGLQLLFYSVGIGQISSEVPQNLSASRPQDRQFILSSKKLLLSDSGFYLCAWNSGGPTDTQYFGPGTRLTVL.

The chain carries TRBV27 and TRBJ2-7, with 10 bases that match TRBD1. After removal of 4 bases from V and 5 bases from J, the junction contained 8 bases not matched to a gene. This CDR3 spans 15 amino acids. Germline CDR1 MNHEY, CDR2 SMNVEV (reference sequence). The CDR3 sequence is CASSSLGQGIHEQYF. The CDR3 DNA follows: TGTGCCAGCAGTTCATTGGGACAGGGGATCCACGAGCAGTACTTC.

The count of this clone is one. This chain connects TRBV5-4 to TRBJ1-2; TRBD1 might be the D (6 bases). Trimming pared 4 bases from V and 4 bases from J, leaving 17 bases between. There are 15 residues in the CDR3. Germline V CDR1 and CDR2: SGHNT, YYREEE (reference sequence). The CDR3 here is CASSPGTSGFYGYTF. The CDR3 nucleotides are TGTGCCAGCAGCCCGGGGACATCGGGATTCTATGGCTACACCTTC.

The chain has TRBV14 and TRBJ2-5; no reliable D call. V was cut by 1 base and J by 5 bases, with 20 bases left in between. CDR1 and CDR2 from the germline V gene are SGHDN and FVKESK. The CDR3 length is 17 residues. This CDR3 is CASSQGLNSWASETQYF. CDR3 coding DNA: TGTGCCAGCAGCCAAGGTTTGAACTCGTGGGCCTCGGAGACCCAGTACTTC.

CDR3 DNA: TGTGCCAGCAGCCCCGAGGACTGGAGGGGCTACACCTTC. Translating gives CASSPEDWRGYTF. The V call is TRBV5-4, the J call TRBJ1-2; D not certain. The CDR3 length is 13 residues. Germline V lookup: CDR1 SGHNT, CDR2 YYREEE (reference sequence). Trimming took off 4 bases at V and 8 bases at J, with 15 bases between the two ends.

This clone was observed a few times. CDR3 nucleotides: TGTGCCAGCAGCTTGTCCGACTCGTCATACTACGAGCAGTACTTC. This codes for CASSLSDSSYYEQYF. The rearrangement uses TRBV5-6 and TRBJ2-7; D uncertain. The CDR3 spans 15 residues. CDR1 and CDR2 from the germline V gene are SGHDT and YYEEEE. Trimming took 1 base from V and 3 from J, leaving 14 bases between them.

The chain couples TRBV27 to TRBJ2-3; D possibly corresponds to TRBD1 (6 bases). CDR3 length: 15 residues. Trimming took off 5 bases at V and 4 bases at J, with 16 bases between the two ends. Germline assignment: CDR1 MNHEY and CDR2 SMNVEV (reference sequence). CDR3 nucleotide sequence: TGTGCCAGCAGTCTACAGGGTTTTTCCGCAGATACGCAGTATTTT. Its protein product is CASSLQGFSADTQYF.